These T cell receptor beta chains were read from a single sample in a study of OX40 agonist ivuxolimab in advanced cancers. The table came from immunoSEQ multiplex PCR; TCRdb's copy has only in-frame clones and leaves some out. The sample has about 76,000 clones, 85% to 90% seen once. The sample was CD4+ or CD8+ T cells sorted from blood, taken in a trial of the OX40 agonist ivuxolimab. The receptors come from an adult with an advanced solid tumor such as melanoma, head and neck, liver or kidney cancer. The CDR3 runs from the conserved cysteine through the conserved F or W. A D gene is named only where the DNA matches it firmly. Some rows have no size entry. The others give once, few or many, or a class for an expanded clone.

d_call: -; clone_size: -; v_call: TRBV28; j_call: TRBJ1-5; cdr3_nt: TGTGCCAGCAATCCAACAGGATATTATCAGCCCCAGCATTTT; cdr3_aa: CASNPTGYYQPQHF
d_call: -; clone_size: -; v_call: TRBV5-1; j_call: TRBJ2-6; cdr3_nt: TGCGCCAGCGGCGTACTCTCTGGGGCCAACGTCCTGACTTTC; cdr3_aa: CASGVLSGANVLTF
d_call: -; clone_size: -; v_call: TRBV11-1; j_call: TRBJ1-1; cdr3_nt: TGTGCCAGCAGCTTAGCTGGCAGGGGGAACACTGAAGCTTTCTTT; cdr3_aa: CASSLAGRGNTEAFF
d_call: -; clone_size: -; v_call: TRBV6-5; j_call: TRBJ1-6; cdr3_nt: TGTGCCAGCAGTTATCAGGCGGCTGTCTATAATTCACCCCTCCACTTT; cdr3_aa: CASSYQAAVYNSPLHF
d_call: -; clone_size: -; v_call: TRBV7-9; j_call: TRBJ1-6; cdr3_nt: TGTGCCAGCAGCCCAAACAGGCCCGGGAATTCACCCCTCCACTTT; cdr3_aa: CASSPNRPGNSPLHF
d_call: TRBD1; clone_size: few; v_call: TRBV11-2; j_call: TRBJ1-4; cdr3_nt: TGTGCCAGCAGCTTTATACAGGGGGCAAATGAAAAACTGTTTTTT; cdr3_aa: CASSFIQGANEKLFF
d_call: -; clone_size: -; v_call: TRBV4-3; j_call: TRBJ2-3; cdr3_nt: TGCGCCAGCAGCCAAGATGGACGGAACGGAGATACGCAGTATTTT; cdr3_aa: CASSQDGRNGDTQYF
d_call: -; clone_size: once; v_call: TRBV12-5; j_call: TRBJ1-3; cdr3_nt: TGTGCTAGTGGCTCCATCTCTGGAAACACCATATATTTT; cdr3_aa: CASGSISGNTIYF
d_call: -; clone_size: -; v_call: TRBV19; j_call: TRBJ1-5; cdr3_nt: TGTGCCAGTAGTATGAGGGGTCGCAATCAGCCCCAGCATTTT; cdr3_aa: CASSMRGRNQPQHF
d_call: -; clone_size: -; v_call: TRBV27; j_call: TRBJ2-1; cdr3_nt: TGTGCCAGCAGTTTCAGGGGAGTCGAGCAGTTCTTC; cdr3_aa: CASSFRGVEQFF
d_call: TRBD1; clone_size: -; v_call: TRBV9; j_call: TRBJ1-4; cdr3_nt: TGTGCCAGCAGCGCCTCTCCGGGACAGCCTAATGAAAAACTGTTTTTT; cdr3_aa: CASSASPGQPNEKLFF
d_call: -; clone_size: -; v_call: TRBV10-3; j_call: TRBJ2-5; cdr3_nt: TGTGCCATCAGTGAGTCGACTGGCGGCGGGGAGACCCAGTACTTC; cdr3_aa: CAISESTGGGETQYF
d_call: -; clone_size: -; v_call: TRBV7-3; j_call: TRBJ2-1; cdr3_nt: TGTGCCAGCAGCTTAAATGGCGGGGCAGCGATTGAGCAGTTCTTC; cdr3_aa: CASSLNGGAAIEQFF
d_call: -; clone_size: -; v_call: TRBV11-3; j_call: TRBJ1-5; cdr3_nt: TGTGCCAGCAGCTTACCAGCGGGGTTAGAACCCCAGCATTTT; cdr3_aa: CASSLPAGLEPQHF
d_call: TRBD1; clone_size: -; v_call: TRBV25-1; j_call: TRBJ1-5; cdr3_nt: TGTGCCAGCAGTGAAGGACAGGGAGGTGTTCAGCCCCAGCATTTT; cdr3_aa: CASSEGQGGVQPQHF
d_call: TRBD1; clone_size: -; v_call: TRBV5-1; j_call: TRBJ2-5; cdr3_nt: TGCGCCAGCAGCTTTTCCCGTGGACAGGGGGCCGAAGAGACCCAGTACTTC; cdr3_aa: CASSFSRGQGAEETQYF
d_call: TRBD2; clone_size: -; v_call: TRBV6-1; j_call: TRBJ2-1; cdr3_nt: TGTGCCAGCAGGGTTAGCGGGGGCCTCTACAATGAGCAGTTCTTC; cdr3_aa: CASRVSGGLYNEQFF
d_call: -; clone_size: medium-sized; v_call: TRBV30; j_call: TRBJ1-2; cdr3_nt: TGTGCCTGGAGTGTACTCGTGACGAATGACTATGGCTACACCTTC; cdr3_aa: CAWSVLVTNDYGYTF
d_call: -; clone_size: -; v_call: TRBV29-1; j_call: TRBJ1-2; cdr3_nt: TGCAGCGTTGTCCCTCCAGAGGGAGGCTACACCTTC; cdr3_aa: CSVVPPEGGYTF
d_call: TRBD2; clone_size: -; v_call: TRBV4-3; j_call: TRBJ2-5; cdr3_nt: TGCGCCAGCAGCCAAGACTTTCAAGCGGGGGTGGAAGAGACCCAGTACTTC; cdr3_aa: CASSQDFQAGVEETQYF
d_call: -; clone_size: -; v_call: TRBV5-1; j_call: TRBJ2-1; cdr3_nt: TGCGCCAGCAGCTTGGCTCAGGTGAGCTCCTACAATGAGCAGTTCTTC; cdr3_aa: CASSLAQVSSYNEQFF
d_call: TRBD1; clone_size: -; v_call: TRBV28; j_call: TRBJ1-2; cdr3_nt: TGTGCCAGTCGGTCCCTTGGGACAGCAAACTATGGCTACACCTTC; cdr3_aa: CASRSLGTANYGYTF
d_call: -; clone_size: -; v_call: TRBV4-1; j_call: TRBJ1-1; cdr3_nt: TGCGCCAGCAGCCAAGACCCGACCCGAAGGTCGAACACTGAAGCTTTCTTT; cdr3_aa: CASSQDPTRRSNTEAFF
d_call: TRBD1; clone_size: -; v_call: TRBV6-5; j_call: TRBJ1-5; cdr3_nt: TGTGCCAGCAGCCGCGGGACAGGGGGCGATCAGCCCCAGCATTTT; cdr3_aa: CASSRGTGGDQPQHF
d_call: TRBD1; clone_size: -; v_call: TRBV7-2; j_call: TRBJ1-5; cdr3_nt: TGTGCCAGCAGCCGCACTCCGACAGGGGATAGCAATCAGCCCCAGCATTTT; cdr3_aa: CASSRTPTGDSNQPQHF
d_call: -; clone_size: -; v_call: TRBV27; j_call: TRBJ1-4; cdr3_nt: TGTGCCAGCAGTTTAGGCGGTGCAACTAATGAAAAACTGTTTTTT; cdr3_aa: CASSLGGATNEKLFF
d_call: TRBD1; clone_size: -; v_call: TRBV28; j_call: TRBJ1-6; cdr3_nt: TGTGCCAGCACCCTTGGGGGACAGGGATTGGGATCCTATAATTCACCCCTCCACTTT; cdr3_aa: CASTLGGQGLGSYNSPLHF
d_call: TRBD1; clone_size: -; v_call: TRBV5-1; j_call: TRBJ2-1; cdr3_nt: TGCGCCAGCAGCCCGGGACAGGAGTACAATGAGCAGTTCTTC; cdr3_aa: CASSPGQEYNEQFF
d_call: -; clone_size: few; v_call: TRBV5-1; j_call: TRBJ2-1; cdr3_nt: TGCGCCAGCAATCTGGCAGGGGAAGGAAATGAGCAGTTCTTC; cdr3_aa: CASNLAGEGNEQFF
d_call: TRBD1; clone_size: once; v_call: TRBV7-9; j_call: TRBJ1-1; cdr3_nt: TGTGCCAGCAGCGTACAGGGGGACACTGAAGCTTTCTTT; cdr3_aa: CASSVQGDTEAFF
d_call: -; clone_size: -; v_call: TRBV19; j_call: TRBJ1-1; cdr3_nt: TGTGCCAGTAGTATCGGAGTATTGGACACTGAAGCTTTCTTT; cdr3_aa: CASSIGVLDTEAFF
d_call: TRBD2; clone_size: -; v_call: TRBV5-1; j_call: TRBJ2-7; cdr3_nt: TGCGCCAGCAGCGGATCTAGCGGGGGATACGAGCAGTACTTC; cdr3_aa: CASSGSSGGYEQYF
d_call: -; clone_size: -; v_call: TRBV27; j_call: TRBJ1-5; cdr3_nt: TGTGCCAGCTGGAGTGAGGGAGAAAATAGCAATCAGCCCCAGCATTTT; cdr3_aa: CASWSEGENSNQPQHF
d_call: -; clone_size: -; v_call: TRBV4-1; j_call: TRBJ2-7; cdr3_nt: TGCGCCAGCAGCCAAGATCCTCCGGGGTCGGGGCAGTACTTC; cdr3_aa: CASSQDPPGSGQYF
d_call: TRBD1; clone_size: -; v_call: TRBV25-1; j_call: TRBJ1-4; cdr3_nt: TGTGCCAGCAGTAACAGGGGGGGAAATGAAAAACTGTTTTTT; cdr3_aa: CASSNRGGNEKLFF
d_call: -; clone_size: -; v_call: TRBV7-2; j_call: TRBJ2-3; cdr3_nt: TGTGCCAGCAGCTTTATACAGTTCACAGATACGCAGTATTTT; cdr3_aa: CASSFIQFTDTQYF
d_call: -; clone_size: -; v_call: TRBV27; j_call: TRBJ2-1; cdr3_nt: TGTGCCAGATTTCGTAGGACTCGCCTCTACAATGAGCAGTTCTTC; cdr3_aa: CARFRRTRLYNEQFF
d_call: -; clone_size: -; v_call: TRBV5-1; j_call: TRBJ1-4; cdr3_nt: TGCGCCAGCAGCTTGGGGCAGACCTCCACTAATGAAAAACTGTTTTTT; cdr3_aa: CASSLGQTSTNEKLFF
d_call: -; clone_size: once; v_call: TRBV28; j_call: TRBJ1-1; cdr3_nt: TGTGCCAGCAGTAAACAGGGTAGAAAGAACACTGAAGCTTTCTTT; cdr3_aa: CASSKQGRKNTEAFF
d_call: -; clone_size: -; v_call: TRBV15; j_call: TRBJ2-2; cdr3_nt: TGTGCCACCAGCCAAGTCCGGGGGCCCGGGGAGCTGTTTTTT; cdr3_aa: CATSQVRGPGELFF
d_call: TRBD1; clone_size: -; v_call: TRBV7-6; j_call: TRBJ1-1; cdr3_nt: TGTGCCAGCAGCTTAGTCCAGGTCGGACAGGGGGATTCCAGGAACACTGAAGCTTTCTTT; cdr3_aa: CASSLVQVGQGDSRNTEAFF
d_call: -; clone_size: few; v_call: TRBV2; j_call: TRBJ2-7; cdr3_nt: TGTGCCAGCAGTGACGTCTTTTCCTACGAGCAGTACTTC; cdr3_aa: CASSDVFSYEQYF
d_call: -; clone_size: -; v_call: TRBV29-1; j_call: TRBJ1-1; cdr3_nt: TGCAGCGTTACACGGAACACTGAAGCTTTCTTT; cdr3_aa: CSVTRNTEAFF
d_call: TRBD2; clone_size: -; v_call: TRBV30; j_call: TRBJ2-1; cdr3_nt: TGTGCCTGGAGTGCCATAGGTAGCGGGGGGGGCTATGAGCAGTTCTTC; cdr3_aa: CAWSAIGSGGGYEQFF
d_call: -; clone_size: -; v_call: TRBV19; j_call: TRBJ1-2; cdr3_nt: TGTGCCAGTAGCCGGGGCCCATATGGCTACACCTTC; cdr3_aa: CASSRGPYGYTF
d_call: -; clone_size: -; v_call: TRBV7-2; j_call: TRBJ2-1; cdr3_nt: TGTGCCAGCAGCATCCAGCCCCTAGCGACCTCCTACAATGAGCAGTTCTTC; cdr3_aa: CASSIQPLATSYNEQFF
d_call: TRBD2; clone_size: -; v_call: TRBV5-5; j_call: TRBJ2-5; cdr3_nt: TGTGCCAGCAGCTTGCCCGGGACTAGCGGGGGTGGTGAGACCCAGTACTTC; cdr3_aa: CASSLPGTSGGGETQYF
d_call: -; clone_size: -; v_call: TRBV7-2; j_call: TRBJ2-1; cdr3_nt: TGTGCCAGCACCCAACGGGGGCCCTACAATGAGCAGTTCTTC; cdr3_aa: CASTQRGPYNEQFF
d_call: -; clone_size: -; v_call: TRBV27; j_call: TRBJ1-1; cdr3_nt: TGTGCCAGCAGTCAGAGACAGAACACTGAAGCTTTCTTT; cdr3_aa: CASSQRQNTEAFF
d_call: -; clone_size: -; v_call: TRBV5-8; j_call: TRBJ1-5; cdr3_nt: TGTGCCAGCAGCTTTCCCGCTCAGCCCCAGCATTTT; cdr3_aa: CASSFPAQPQHF
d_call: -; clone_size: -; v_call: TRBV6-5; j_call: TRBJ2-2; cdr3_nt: TGTGCCAGCACTGAGCGCCTCACCGGGGAGCTGTTTTTT; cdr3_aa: CASTERLTGELFF
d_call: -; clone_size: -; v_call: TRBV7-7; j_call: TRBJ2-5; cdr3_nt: TGTGCCAGCAGCTTCGGGGGAGGAGAGACCCAGTACTTC; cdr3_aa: CASSFGGGETQYF
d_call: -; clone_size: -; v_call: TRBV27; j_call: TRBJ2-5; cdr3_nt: TGTGCCAGCAGTTTCCACTATTCACAAGAGACCCAGTACTTC; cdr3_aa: CASSFHYSQETQYF
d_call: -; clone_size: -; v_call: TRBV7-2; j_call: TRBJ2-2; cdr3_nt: TGTGCCAGCAGCCTCCAGTCAGGAGTTCAGACCGGGGAGCTGTTTTTT; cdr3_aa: CASSLQSGVQTGELFF